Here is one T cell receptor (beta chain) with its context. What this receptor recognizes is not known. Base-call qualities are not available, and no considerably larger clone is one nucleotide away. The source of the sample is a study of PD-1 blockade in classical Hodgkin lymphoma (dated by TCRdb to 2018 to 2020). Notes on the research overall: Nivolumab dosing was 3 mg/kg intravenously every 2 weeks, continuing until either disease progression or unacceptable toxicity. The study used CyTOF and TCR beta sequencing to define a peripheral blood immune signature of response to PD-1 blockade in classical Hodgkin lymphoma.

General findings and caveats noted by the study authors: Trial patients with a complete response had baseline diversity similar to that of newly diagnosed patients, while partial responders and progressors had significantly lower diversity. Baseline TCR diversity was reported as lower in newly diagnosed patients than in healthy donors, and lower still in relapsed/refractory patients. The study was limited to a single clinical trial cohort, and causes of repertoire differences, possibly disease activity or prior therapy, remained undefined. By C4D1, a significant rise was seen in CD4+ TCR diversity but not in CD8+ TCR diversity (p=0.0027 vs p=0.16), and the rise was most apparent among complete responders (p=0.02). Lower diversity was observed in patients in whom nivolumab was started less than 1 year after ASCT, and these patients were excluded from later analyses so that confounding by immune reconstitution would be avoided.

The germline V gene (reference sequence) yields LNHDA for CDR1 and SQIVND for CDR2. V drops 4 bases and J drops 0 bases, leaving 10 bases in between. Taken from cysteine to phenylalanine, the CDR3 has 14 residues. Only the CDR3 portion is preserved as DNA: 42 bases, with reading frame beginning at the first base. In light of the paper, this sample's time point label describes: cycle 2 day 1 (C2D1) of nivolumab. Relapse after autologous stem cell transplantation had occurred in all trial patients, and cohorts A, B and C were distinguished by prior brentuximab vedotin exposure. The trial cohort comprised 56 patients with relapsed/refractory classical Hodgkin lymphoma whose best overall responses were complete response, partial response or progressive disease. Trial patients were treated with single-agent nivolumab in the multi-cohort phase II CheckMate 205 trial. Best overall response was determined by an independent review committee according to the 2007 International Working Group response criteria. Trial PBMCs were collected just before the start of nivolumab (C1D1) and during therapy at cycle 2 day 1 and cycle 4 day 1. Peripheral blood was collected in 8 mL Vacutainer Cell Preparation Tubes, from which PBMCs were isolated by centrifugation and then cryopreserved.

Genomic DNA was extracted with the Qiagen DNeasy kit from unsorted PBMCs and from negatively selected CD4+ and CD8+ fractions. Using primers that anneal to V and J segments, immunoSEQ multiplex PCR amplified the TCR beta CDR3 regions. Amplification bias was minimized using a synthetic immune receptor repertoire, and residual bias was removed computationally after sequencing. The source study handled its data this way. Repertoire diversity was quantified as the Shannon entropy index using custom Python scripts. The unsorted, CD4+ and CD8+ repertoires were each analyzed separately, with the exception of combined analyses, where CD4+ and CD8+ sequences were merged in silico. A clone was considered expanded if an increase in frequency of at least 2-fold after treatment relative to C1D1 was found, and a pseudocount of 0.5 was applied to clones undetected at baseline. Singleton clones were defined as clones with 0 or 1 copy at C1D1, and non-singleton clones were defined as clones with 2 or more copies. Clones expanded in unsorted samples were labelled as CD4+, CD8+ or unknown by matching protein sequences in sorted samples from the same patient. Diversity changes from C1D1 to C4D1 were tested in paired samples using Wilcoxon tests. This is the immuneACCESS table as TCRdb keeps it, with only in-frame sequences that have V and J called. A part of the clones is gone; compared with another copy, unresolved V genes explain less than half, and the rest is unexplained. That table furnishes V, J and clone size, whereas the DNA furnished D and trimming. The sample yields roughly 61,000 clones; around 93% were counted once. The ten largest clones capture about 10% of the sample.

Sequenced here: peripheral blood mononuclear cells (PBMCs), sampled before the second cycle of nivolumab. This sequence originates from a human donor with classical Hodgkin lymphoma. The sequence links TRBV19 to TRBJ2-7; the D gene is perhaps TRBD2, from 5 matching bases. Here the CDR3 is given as CASSRLHSSYEQYF. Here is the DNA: TGTGCCAGTAGTAGACTACACTCCTCCTACGAGCAGTACTTC.